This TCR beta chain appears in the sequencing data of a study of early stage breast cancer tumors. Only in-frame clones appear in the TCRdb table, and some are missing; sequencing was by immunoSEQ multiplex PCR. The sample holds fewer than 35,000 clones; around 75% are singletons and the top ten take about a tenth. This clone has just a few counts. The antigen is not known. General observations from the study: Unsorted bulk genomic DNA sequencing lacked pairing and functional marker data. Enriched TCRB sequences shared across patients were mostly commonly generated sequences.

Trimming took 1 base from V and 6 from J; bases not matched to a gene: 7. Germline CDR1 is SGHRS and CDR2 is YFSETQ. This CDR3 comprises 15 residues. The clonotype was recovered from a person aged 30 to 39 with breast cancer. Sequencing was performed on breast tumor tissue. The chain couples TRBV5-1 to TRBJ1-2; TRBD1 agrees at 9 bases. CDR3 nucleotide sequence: TGCGCCAGCAGCTTGTCCGGGACAGGGTACCATGGCTACACCTTC. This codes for CASSLSGTGYHGYTF.